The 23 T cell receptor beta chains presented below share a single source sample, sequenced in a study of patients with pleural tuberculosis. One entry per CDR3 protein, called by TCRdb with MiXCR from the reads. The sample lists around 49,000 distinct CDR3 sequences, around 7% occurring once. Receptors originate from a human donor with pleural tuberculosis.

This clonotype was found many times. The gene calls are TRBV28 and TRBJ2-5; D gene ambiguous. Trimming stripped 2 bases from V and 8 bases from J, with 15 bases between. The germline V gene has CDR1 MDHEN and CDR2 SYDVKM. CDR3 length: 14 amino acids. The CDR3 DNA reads TGTGCCAGCAGTTTAGTGGCAGCTCAAGGTACCCAGTACTTC. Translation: CASSLVAAQGTQYF. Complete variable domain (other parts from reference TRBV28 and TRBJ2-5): DVKVTQSSRYLVKRTGEKVFLECVQDMDHENMFWYRQDPGLGLRLIYFSYDVKMKEKGDIPEGYSVSREKKERFSLILESASTNQTSMYLCASSLVAAQGTQYFGPGTRLLVL.

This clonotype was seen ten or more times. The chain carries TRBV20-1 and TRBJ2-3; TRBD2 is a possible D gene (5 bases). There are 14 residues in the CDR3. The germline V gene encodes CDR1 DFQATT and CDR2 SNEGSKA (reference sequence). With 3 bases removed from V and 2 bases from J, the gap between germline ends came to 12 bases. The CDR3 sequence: CSASASGYTDTQYF. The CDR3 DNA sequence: TGCAGTGCTAGTGCGAGCGGATACACAGATACGCAGTATTTT.

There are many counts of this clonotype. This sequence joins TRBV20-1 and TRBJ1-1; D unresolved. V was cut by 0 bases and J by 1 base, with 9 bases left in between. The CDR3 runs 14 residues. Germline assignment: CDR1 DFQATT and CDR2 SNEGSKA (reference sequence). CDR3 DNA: TGCAGTGCTAGAGAATACGGCAGGAACACTGAAGCTTTCTTT. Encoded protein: CSAREYGRNTEAFF.

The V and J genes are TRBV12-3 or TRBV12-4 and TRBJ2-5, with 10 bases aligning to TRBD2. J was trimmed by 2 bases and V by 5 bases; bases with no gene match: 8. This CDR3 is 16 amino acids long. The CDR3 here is CASSPGLAITQETQYF. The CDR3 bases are TGTGCCAGCAGTCCGGGACTAGCGATAACACAAGAGACCCAGTACTTC.

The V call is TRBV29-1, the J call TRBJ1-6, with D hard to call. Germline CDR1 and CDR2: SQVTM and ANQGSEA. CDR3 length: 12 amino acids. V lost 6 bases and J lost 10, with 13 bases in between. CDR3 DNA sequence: TGCAGCGTCCAAAGCGGGAACTCACCCCTCCACTTT. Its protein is CSVQSGNSPLHF.

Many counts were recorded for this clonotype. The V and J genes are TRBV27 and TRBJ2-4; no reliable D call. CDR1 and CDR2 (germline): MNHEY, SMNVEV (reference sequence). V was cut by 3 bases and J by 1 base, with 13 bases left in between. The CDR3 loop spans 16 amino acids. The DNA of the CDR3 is TGTGCCAGCAGTTTTTCATCGGCCGTTGCCAAAAACATTCAGTACTTC. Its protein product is CASSFSSAVAKNIQYF.

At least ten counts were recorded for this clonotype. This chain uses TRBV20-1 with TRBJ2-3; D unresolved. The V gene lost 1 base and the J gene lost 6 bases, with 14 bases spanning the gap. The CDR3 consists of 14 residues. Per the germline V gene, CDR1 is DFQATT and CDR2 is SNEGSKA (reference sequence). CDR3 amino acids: CSARAWPDLDTQYF. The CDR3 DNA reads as TGCAGTGCTAGAGCCTGGCCCGATCTGGATACGCAGTATTTT.

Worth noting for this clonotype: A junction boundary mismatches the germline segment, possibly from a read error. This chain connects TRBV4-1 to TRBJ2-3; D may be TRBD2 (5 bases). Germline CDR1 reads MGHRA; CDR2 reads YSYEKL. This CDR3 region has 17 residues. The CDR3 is CASSQDPASRRTDTQYF. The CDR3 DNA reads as TGCGCCAGCAGCCAAGATCCGGCTAGCAGACGCACGGATACGCAGTATTTT.

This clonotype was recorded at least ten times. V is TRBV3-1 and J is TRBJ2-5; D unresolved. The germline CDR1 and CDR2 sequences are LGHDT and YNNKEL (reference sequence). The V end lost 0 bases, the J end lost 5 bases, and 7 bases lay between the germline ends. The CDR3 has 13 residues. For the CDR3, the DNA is TGTGCCAGCAGCCAAGAGCTGGGGGAGACCCAGTACTTC. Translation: CASSQELGETQYF.

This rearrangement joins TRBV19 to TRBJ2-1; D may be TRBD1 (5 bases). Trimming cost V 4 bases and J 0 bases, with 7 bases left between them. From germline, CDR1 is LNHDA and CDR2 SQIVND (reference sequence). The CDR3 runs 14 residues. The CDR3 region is CASSNQGSYNEQFF. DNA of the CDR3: TGTGCCAGTAGTAACCAGGGCTCCTACAATGAGCAGTTCTTC.

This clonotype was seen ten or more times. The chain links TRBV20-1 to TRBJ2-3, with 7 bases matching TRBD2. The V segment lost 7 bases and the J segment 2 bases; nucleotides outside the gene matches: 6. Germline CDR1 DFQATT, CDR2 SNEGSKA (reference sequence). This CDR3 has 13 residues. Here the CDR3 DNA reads TGCAGTGGGCGGGAGAGAAACACAGATACGCAGTATTTT. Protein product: CSGRERNTDTQYF.

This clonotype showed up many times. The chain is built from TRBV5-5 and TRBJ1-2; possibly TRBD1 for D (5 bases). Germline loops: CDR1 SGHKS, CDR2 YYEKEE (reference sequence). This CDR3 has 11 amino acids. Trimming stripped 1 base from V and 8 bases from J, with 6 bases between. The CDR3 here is CASSLRGGYTF. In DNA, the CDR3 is TGTGCCAGCAGCTTGAGGGGCGGCTACACCTTC.

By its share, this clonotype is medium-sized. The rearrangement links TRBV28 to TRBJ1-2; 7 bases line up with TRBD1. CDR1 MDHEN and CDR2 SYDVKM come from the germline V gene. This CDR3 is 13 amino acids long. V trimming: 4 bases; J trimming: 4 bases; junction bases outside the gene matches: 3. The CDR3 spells CASSSGQVYGYTF. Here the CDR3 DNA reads TGTGCCAGCAGTTCCGGACAGGTCTATGGCTACACCTTC.

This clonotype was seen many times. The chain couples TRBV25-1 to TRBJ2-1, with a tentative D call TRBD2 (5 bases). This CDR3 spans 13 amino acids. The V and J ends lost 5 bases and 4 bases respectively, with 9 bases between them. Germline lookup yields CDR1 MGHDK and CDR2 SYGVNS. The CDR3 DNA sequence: TGTGCCAGCAGTCGGGGTGGATACAATGAGCAGTTCTTC. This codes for CASSRGGYNEQFF. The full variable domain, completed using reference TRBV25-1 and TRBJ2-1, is EADIYQTPRYLVIGTGKKITLECSQTMGHDKMYWYQQDPGMELHLIHYSYGVNSTEKGDLSSESTVSRIRTEHFPLTLESARPSHTSQYLCASSRGGYNEQFFGPGTRLTVL.

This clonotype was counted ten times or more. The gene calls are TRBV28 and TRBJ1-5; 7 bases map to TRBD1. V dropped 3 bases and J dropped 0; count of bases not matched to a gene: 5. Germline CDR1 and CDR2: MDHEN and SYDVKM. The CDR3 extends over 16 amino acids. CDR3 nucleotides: TGTGCCAGCAGTTTGGCCCCAGGGGGTAGCAATCAGCCCCAGCATTTT. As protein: CASSLAPGGSNQPQHF.

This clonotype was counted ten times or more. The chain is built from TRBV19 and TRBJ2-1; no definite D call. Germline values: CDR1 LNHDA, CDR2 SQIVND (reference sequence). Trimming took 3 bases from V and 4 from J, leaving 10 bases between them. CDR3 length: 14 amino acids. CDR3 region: CASSISGKYNEQFF. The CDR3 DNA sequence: TGTGCCAGTAGTATCTCCGGAAAGTACAATGAGCAGTTCTTC.

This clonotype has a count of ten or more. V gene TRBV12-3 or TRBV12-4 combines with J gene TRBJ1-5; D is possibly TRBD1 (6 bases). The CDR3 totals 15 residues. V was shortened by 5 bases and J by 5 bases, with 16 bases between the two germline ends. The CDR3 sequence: CASSPTGRDDQPQHF. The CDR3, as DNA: TGTGCCAGCAGTCCTACAGGGAGGGACGATCAGCCCCAGCATTTT.

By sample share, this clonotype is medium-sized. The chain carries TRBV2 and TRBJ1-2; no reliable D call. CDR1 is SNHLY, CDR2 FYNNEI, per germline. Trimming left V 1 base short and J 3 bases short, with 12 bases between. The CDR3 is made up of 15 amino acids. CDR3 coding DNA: TGTGCCAGCAGTGAAGGCCAGCGGAACGACTATGGCTACACCTTC. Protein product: CASSEGQRNDYGYTF.

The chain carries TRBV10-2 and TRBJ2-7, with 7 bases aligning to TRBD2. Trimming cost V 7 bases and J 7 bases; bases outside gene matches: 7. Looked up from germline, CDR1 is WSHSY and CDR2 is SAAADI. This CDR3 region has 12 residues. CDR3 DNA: TGCGCCAGCAAGGCGGGAGTGGGGGAGCAGTACTTC. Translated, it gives CASKAGVGEQYF.

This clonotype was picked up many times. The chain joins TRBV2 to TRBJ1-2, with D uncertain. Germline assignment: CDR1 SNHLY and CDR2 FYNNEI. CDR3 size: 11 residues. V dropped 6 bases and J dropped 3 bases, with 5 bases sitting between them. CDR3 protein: CASSSYYGYTF. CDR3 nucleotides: TGTGCCAGCAGCTCCTACTATGGCTACACCTTC.

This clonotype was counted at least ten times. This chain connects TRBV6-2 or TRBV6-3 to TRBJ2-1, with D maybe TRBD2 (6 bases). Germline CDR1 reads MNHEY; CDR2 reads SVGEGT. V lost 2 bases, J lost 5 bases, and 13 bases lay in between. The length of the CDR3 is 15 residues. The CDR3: CASSYHQAGDNEQFF. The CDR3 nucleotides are TGTGCCAGCAGTTACCACCAAGCGGGCGACAATGAGCAGTTCTTC.

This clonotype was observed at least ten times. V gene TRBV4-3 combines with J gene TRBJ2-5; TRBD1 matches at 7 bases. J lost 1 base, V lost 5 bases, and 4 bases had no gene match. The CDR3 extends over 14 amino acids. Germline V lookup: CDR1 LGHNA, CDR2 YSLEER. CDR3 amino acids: CASSGTVSQETQYF. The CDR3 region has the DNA TGCGCCAGCAGCGGGACAGTCTCCCAAGAGACCCAGTACTTC.

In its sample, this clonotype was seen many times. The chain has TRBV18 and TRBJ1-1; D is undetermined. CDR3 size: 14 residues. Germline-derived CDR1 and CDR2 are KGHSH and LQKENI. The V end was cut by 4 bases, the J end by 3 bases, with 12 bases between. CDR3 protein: CASSLFGSDTEAFF. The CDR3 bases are TGTGCCAGCTCACTGTTCGGGTCGGACACTGAAGCTTTCTTT.